This T cell receptor beta chain derives from a study of blood T cell repertoires in COVID-19. Germline CDR1 is MDHEN and CDR2 is SYDVKM. V dropped 1 base and J dropped 4; count of bases not matched to a gene: 5. The CDR3 loop spans 15 amino acids. TCRdb's table, derived via immunoSEQ multiplex PCR, lists solely in-frame clones and lacks some. Of 300,000 or so clones in the sample, under 90% were seen once. V is TRBV28 and J is TRBJ2-7; 9 nucleotides line up with TRBD2. The sequencing input was PBMCs or T cells enriched from blood (not recorded which). The clonotype comes from a woman aged 45 to 65 who had been exposed to COVID-19. The CDR3 sequence: CASSLYGGGVYEQYF. The DNA of the CDR3 is TGTGCCAGCAGTTTATATGGCGGGGGGGTTTACGAGCAGTACTTC.